The 16 T cell receptor beta chains in this list originate from one sample, sequenced in a study of T cell changes during pregnancy in multiple sclerosis. Profiled with immunoSEQ multiplex PCR; TCRdb holds only in-frame clones, not every one. The sample includes about 130,000 clones, less than 97% of them seen just once. The sequences come from peripheral blood, collected after pregnancy. The receptors come from a female donor with multiple sclerosis, enrolled in a pregnancy study.

The chain joins TRBV7-9 to TRBJ2-3; TRBD1 matches 7 bases. The CDR3 loop spans 15 amino acids. Losses at the gene ends were 5 bases for V and 1 base for J; bases not matched to a gene: 6. Germline values: CDR1 SEHNR, CDR2 FQNEAQ (reference sequence). CDR3 nucleotides: TGTGCCAGCAGCAAACCAGGACAGGGCACAGATACGCAGTATTTT. Encoded protein: CASSKPGQGTDTQYF.

The chain has TRBV5-6 and TRBJ2-5; D ambiguous. The CDR3 is 11 amino acids. Germline lookup yields CDR1 SGHDT and CDR2 YYEEEE. Trimming cost V 1 base and J 4 bases, with 2 bases left between them. DNA for the CDR3: TGTGCCAGCAGCTTGCGAGAGACCCAGTACTTC. Its translation: CASSLRETQYF.

The chain recombines TRBV4-3 with TRBJ1-2, with 7 bases lining up with TRBD1. The germline V gene encodes CDR1 LGHNA and CDR2 YSLEER. The CDR3 covers 18 residues. V shed 1 base, J shed 4 bases, and the junction held 15 bases outside the gene matches. CDR3 coding DNA: TGCGCCAGCAGCCAAGCCCCAAAGGGGGCAGGGCTGTTCTATGGCTACACCTTC. It codes for CASSQAPKGAGLFYGYTF.

This rearrangement joins TRBV4-3 to TRBJ2-1, with TRBD1 as a possible D gene (5 bases). CDR1 is LGHNA, CDR2 YSLEER, per germline. This CDR3 has 15 amino acids. The V and J ends lost 0 bases and 2 bases respectively, with 8 bases between them. The CDR3 spells CASSQEDTAYNEQFF. CDR3 coding DNA: TGCGCCAGCAGCCAAGAGGACACGGCCTACAATGAGCAGTTCTTC.

This rearrangement joins TRBV10-3 to TRBJ2-1; TRBD2 matches at 15 bases. Germline V lookup: CDR1 ENHRY, CDR2 SYGVKD. The CDR3 is 16 amino acids. V lost 2 bases, J lost 9 bases, and 5 bases stayed unmatched. The chain's CDR3 is CAISETRTSGRGEQFF. The CDR3 DNA sequence: TGTGCCATCAGTGAGACTAGGACTAGCGGGAGGGGTGAGCAGTTCTTC.

The rearrangement uses TRBV6-5 and TRBJ2-1, with D uncertain. The length of the CDR3 is 14 residues. Germline CDR1 reads MNHEY; CDR2 reads SVGAGI. Trimming left V 0 bases short and J 4 bases short, with 7 bases between. The CDR3 is CASSYSSEYNEQFF. CDR3 coding DNA: TGTGCCAGCAGTTACTCAAGCGAGTACAATGAGCAGTTCTTC.

A single count supports this clone. The rearrangement uses TRBV28 and TRBJ1-5; D unresolved. Looked up from germline, CDR1 is MDHEN and CDR2 is SYDVKM. The CDR3 has 16 amino acids. V was clipped by 0 bases and J by 2 bases, with 11 bases between them. The CDR3 is CASSLWDGIRNQPQHF. The CDR3 nucleotides read TGTGCCAGCAGTTTATGGGACGGGATTCGCAATCAGCCCCAGCATTTT. Together with reference TRBV28 and TRBJ1-5, the CDR3 gives the full variable domain: DVKVTQSSRYLVKRTGEKVFLECVQDMDHENMFWYRQDPGLGLRLIYFSYDVKMKEKGDIPEGYSVSREKKERFSLILESASTNQTSMYLCASSLWDGIRNQPQHFGDGTRLSIL.

The chain uses TRBV5-8 and TRBJ2-7; TRBD2 might be the D (6 bases). Trimming removed 4 bases from V and 0 bases from J, with 14 bases in between. The CDR3 has 15 residues. Looked up from germline, CDR1 is SGHTS and CDR2 is YDEGEE. The CDR3 DNA reads as TGTGCCAGCAGCAGAGGGACTCGCAGCTCCTACGAGCAGTACTTC. Its translation: CASSRGTRSSYEQYF.

This clone has a single count. The chain uses TRBV7-3 and TRBJ2-2, with 10 bases matching TRBD2. The CDR3 loop spans 16 amino acids. CDR1 SGHTA and CDR2 FQGTGA come from the germline V gene. Trimming cost V 0 bases and J 6 bases; bases outside gene matches: 4. CDR3 coding DNA: TGTGCCAGCAGCTTAACGCCAGCGGGAGGGGCCGGGGAGCTGTTTTTT. Translating gives CASSLTPAGGAGELFF.

V is TRBV6-6 and J is TRBJ2-1; the D is unclear. V was cut by 3 bases and J by 0 bases, with 12 bases left in between. CDR3 length equals 16 residues. CDR1 MNHNY and CDR2 SVGAGI come from the germline V gene (reference sequence). The chain's CDR3 is CASSYLAQSSYNEQFF. In DNA form, the CDR3 reads TGTGCCAGCAGTTATTTGGCACAGAGCTCCTACAATGAGCAGTTCTTC.

The J gene is TRBJ2-7, the V gene TRBV6-1; 13 bases align to TRBD2. This CDR3 region has 20 residues. Germline V CDR1 and CDR2: MNHNS, SASEGT. The junction had 19 bases not matched to a gene; V was cut back by 3 bases and J by 5 bases. The chain's CDR3 is CASSEGLAGTPAVGRDEQYF. The CDR3 DNA sequence: TGTGCCAGCAGTGAGGGACTAGCGGGAACACCCGCAGTAGGACGGGACGAGCAGTACTTC.

The chain couples TRBV9 to TRBJ2-1; 10 bases fit TRBD2. CDR1 and CDR2 (germline): SGDLS, YYNGEE. The CDR3 sequence is 17 residues long. V lost 1 base, J lost 1 base, and 5 bases stayed unmatched. In DNA form, the CDR3 reads TGTGCCAGCAGCGTATCCGGGACTAGCGTATCCTACAATGAGCAGTTCTTC. The encoded protein is CASSVSGTSVSYNEQFF.

This chain links TRBV27 with TRBJ2-4; D perhaps matches TRBD2 (7 bases). Germline CDR1 MNHEY, CDR2 SMNVEV (reference sequence). The ends were cut back, 7 bases at V and 5 bases at J, with 15 bases in the middle. The CDR3 is 14 amino acids. This CDR3 is CASTQRGGENIQYF. DNA of the CDR3: TGTGCCAGCACCCAGCGAGGGGGGGAAAACATTCAGTACTTC.

This chain joins TRBV29-1 and TRBJ2-7; TRBD1 aligns across 9 bases. After removal of 5 bases from V and 4 bases from J, the junction contained 9 bases not matched to a gene. CDR3 length: 14 residues. CDR1 and CDR2 from the germline V gene are SQVTM and ANQGSEA. CDR3 amino acids: CSVTNLDRGYEQYF. The CDR3 bases are TGCAGCGTTACAAATCTCGACAGGGGGTACGAGCAGTACTTC.

This chain uses TRBV28 with TRBJ2-3; TRBD2 matches at 13 bases. Germline assignment: CDR1 MDHEN and CDR2 SYDVKM. This CDR3 region has 21 residues. After removal of 6 bases from V and 4 bases from J, the junction contained 22 bases not matched to a gene. The CDR3 nucleotides are TGTGCCAGCAGAGATAAGACCAGGACTAGCGGGAGCTACGGTTTCTCAGATACGCAGTATTTT. Its protein product is CASRDKTRTSGSYGFSDTQYF.

V is TRBV7-9 and J is TRBJ2-2, with 10 nucleotides matching TRBD1. Germline CDR1 is SEHNR and CDR2 is FQNEAQ (reference sequence). This CDR3 is built from 17 residues. V trimming: 4 bases; J trimming: 0 bases; junction bases outside the gene matches: 5. The CDR3 bases are TGTGCCAGCAGCTCGACAGGGGGCGGAGCGAACACCGGGGAGCTGTTTTTT. It encodes CASSSTGGGANTGELFF. The whole variable domain, remainder taken from reference TRBV7-9 and TRBJ2-2, is DTGVSQNPRHKITKRGQNVTFRCDPISEHNRLYWYRQTLGQGPEFLTYFQNEAQLEKSRLLSDRFSAERPKGSFSTLEIQRTEQGDSAMYLCASSSTGGGANTGELFFGEGSRLTVL.